The TCR beta chain described here comes from a study of OX40 agonist ivuxolimab in advanced cancers. Study information: Dose-escalation patients' cancers were hepatocellular carcinoma, melanoma, renal cell or head and neck cancer. Checkpoint inhibitors had been given previously to approximately 41% of patients. Three patients showed partial responses: one hepatocellular carcinoma and two cutaneous melanoma cases.

Repertoires were generated with immunoSEQ multiplex PCR, while TCRdb's copy carries only in-frame clones and drops some. The sample contains about 28,000 clones, 86% of which appear only once. The CDR3 spans 14 residues. CDR1 is MNHEY and CDR2 is SVGAGI in the germline V gene. Trimming at V came to 6 bases and at J to 4 bases, leaving 9 bases not matched to a gene. V and J are TRBV6-5 and TRBJ2-7; 7 bases fit TRBD2. This material consisted of CD4+ or CD8+ T cells sorted from blood, taken in a trial of the OX40 agonist ivuxolimab. The TCR originated in an adult with an advanced solid tumor such as melanoma, head and neck, liver or kidney cancer. The CDR3 nucleotides are TGTGCCAGCAGAAAGCGGGAATCTCTTTACGAGCAGTACTTC. Protein: CASRKRESLYEQYF.